This T cell receptor (beta chain) was sequenced during a study of T cell responses to AZD1222 COVID-19 vaccine. On the study more broadly: Pooled together were second doses at about 4 or about 12 weeks.

Libraries were prepared by immunoSEQ multiplex PCR; TCRdb keeps only in-frame clonotypes and omits some of them. The sample includes about 140,000 clones, approximately 92% seen only once; the top ten take around 1.7%. Study conclusions and caveats: Only after the peak T cell response were repertoires sampled.

This clone was picked up a small number of times. What it binds is unknown. V shed 3 bases, J shed 1 base, and the junction held 8 bases outside the gene matches. CDR3 length: 16 amino acids. Germline loops: CDR1 SGHTA, CDR2 FQGNSA. Sequencing used peripheral blood, obtained on day 0 of AZD1222 vaccination. The TCR originated in an adult in good health. The chain uses TRBV7-2 and TRBJ2-5; 7 nucleotides match TRBD1. The CDR3 is CASSFSIGTAQETQYF. The CDR3 DNA is TGTGCCAGCAGCTTTTCAATCGGGACAGCCCAAGAGACCCAGTACTTC. The whole variable domain, remainder taken from reference TRBV7-2 and TRBJ2-5, is GAGVSQSPSNKVTEKGKDVELRCDPISGHTALYWYRQSLGQGLEFLIYFQGNSAPDKSGLPSDRFSAERTGGSVSTLTIQRTQQEDSAVYLCASSFSIGTAQETQYFGPGTRLLVL.